This T cell receptor beta chain appears in the sequencing data of a study of monozygotic twins with inflammatory bowel disease. TCRdb reprocessed the 5' RACE reads and reports one entry per CDR3 protein, with no DNA. This repertoire includes more than 300,000 distinct CDR3 sequences. The CDR3 is made up of 15 amino acids. CDR1 is MNHEY and CDR2 is SVGEGT in the germline V gene. Material for sequencing was blood. V is TRBV6-2 or TRBV6-3 and J is TRBJ2-3; TCRdb's D gene call, TRBD1, goes unchecked for lack of DNA. The clonotype originates from a human donor with ulcerative colitis or Crohn's disease, or a healthy co-twin of an affected twin (not recorded which). The CDR3 protein is CASSYSPRMRGTQYF.